The sequence of this T cell receptor (beta chain) was determined in a study of CD8+ T cells in alopecia areata. Study details: Those treated were given oral tofacitinib at 5 to 10 mg twice daily.

TCR sequencing used cDNA made by reverse transcription of extracted RNA. Profiled with immunoSEQ multiplex PCR; TCRdb holds only in-frame clones, not every one. In the table there are more than 150,000 clones, 45% to 60% of which are singletons. Treatment noted: oral pan-JAK inhibitor, 5-10 mg twice daily. Alopecia areata patients had lesional scalp punch biopsies and peripheral blood taken from them. Sequencing was performed on CD8+ T cells sorted from blood, taken at roughly week 52, from a patient treated with tofacitinib. This TCR was recovered from a human donor with alopecia areata.

DNA for the CDR3: TGTGCCAGCAGCGCACAGGGTTCCAATCAGCCCCAGCATTTT. It yields the protein CASSAQGSNQPQHF. V and J are TRBV9 and TRBJ1-5; D is perhaps TRBD1 (6 bases). V was clipped by 3 bases and J by 3 bases, with 10 bases between them. The CDR3 covers 14 residues. Germline V gene sequence: CDR1 SGDLS, CDR2 YYNGEE.